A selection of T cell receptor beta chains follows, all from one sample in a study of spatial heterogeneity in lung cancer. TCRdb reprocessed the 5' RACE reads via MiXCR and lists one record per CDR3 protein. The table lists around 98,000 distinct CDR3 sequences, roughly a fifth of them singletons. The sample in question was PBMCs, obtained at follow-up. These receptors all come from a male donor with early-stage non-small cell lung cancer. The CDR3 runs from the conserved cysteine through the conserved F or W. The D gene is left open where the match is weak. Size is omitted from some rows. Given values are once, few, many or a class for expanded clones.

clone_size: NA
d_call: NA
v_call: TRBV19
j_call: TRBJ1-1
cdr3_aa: CASSIYGMNTEAFF
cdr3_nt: TGTGCCAGTAGTATTTACGGTATGAACACTGAAGCTTTCTTT

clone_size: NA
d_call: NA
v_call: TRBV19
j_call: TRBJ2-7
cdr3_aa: CASSIDGGASYEQYF
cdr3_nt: TGTGCCAGTAGTATAGATGGCGGGGCGTCCTACGAGCAGTACTTC

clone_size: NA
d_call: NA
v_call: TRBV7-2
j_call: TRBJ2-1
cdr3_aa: CASSLDPSAYNEQFF
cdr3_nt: TGTGCCAGCAGCTTAGACCCTAGCGCATACAATGAGCAGTTCTTC

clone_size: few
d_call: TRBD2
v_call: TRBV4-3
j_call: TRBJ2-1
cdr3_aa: CASSQDASGPAGGQFF
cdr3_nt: TGCGCCAGCAGCCAAGATGCTAGCGGGCCCGCCGGCGGGCAGTTCTTC

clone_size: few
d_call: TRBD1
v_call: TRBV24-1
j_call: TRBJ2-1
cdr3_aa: CATSDPWTGLKSSYNEQFF
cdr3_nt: TGTGCCACCAGTGATCCGTGGACAGGGCTTAAGAGCTCCTACAATGAGCAGTTCTTC

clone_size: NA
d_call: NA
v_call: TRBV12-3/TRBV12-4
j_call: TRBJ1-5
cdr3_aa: CASPGCHGNQPQHF
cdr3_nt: TGTGCCAGCCCGGGCTGTCATGGCAATCAGCCCCAGCATTTT

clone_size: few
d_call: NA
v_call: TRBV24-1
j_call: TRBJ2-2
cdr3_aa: CATSTGNTGELFF
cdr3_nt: TGTGCCACTTCGACAGGGAACACCGGGGAGCTGTTTTTT

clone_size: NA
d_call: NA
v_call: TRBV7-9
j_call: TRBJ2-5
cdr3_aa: CASSSVDRTETQYF
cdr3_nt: TGTGCCAGCAGCTCCGTAGACAGGACAGAGACCCAGTACTTC

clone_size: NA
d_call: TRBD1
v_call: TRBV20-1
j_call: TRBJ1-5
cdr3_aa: CSARETGGRNQPQHF
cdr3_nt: TGCAGTGCTAGAGAGACAGGGGGCCGCAATCAGCCCCAGCATTTT

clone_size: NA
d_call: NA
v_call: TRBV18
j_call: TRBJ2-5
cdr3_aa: CASSLQQWSETQYF
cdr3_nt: TGTGCCAGCTCACTGCAACAGTGGTCAGAGACCCAGTACTTC

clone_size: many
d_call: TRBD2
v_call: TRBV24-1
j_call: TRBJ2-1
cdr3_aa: CATSDPGLAGYNEQFF
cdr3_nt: TGTGCCACCAGTGATCCCGGACTAGCGGGGTACAATGAGCAGTTCTTC

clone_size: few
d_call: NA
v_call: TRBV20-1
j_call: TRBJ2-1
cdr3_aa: CSATLTGSYNEQFF
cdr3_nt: TGCAGTGCTACTTTAACTGGCTCCTACAATGAGCAGTTCTTC

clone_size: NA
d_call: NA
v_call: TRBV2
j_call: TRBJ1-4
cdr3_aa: CASGALSTVTNEKLFF
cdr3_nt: TGTGCCAGCGGGGCCCTTTCGACAGTGACTAATGAAAAACTGTTTTTT

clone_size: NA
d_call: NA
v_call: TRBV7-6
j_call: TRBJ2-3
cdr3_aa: CASSPRGRTDTQYF
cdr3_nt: TGTGCCAGCAGCCCCCGTGGGCGCACAGATACGCAGTATTTT

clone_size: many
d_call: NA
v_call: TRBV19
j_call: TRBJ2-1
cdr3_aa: CASSMAGSSYNEQFF
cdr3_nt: TGTGCCAGTAGTATGGCTGGGAGCTCCTACAATGAGCAGTTCTTC

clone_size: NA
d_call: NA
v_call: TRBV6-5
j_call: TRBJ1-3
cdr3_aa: CASLSGNTIYF
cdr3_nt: TGTGCCAGCCTCTCTGGAAACACCATATATTTT

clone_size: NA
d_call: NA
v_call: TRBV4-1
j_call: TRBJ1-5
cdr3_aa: CASSQDAAGSRYGNQPQHF
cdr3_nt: TGCGCCAGCAGCCAAGATGCGGCAGGGTCCAGGTATGGCAATCAGCCCCAGCATTTT

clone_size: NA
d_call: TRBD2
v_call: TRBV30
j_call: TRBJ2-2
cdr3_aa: CAWSVLAGPGELFF
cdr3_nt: TGTGCCTGGAGTGTACTAGCGGGGCCCGGGGAGCTGTTTTTT

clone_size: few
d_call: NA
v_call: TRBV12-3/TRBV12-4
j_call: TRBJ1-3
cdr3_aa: CASMVGPGFGNTIYF
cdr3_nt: TGTGCCAGCATGGTGGGCCCGGGGTTTGGAAACACCATATATTTT

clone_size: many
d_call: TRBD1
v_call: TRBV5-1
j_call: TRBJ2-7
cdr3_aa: CASSLQGWEQYF
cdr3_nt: TGCGCCAGCAGCCTACAGGGGTGGGAGCAGTACTTC

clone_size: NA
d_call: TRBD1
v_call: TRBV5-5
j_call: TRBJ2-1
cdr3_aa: CASSSGQGSDNEQFF
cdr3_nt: TGTGCCAGCAGCTCGGGACAGGGATCCGACAATGAGCAGTTCTTC

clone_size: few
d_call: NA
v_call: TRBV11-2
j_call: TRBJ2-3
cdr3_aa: CASSPGDTDTQYF
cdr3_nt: TGTGCCAGCAGCCCTGGGGACACAGATACGCAGTATTTT

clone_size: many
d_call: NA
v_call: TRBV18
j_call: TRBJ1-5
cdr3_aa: CASSPTAVPGPQHF
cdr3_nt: TGTGCCAGCTCACCGACAGCGGTTCCAGGGCCCCAGCATTTT

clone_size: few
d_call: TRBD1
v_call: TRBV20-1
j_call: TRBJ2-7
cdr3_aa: CSARGDWTGLRYEQYF
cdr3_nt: TGCAGTGCTAGAGGCGATTGGACAGGATTGAGGTACGAGCAGTACTTC